This TCR beta chain was retrieved from a study of molecular identifiers for immune sequencing clone quantification. TCRdb ran MiXCR on the PCR reads and lists one entry per CDR3 protein. Of 80,000 to 100,000 distinct CDR3 sequences detected, approximately 24% appear once; the ten largest clones hold more than 0.8%. Remarks on this clonotype: The antigen remains undetermined. Given a much more abundant clone one base away, this may be a read error.

Study observations and caveats: For effector cells, clones above 20 RNA copies held over 97% of molecules; for naive cells, under 1%.

From germline, CDR1 is SGHVS and CDR2 FNYEAQ. V was pared by 1 base and J by 10 bases, with 13 bases between. The CDR3 spans 13 residues. The sequencing sample was made of naive CD8+ T cells from blood, with Jurkat cell RNA spiked in. Described subset: FACS-sorted CD8+CD4-CCR7+CD45RA+ naive T cells. The receptor comes from a human donor in good health. Some libraries in this study had Jurkat cell RNA spiked in. The V gene is TRBV7-6, the J gene TRBJ1-1; D may be TRBD1 (5 bases). The CDR3 DNA follows: TGTGCCAGCAGCTTAGGTGGGGCATTTGGAGCTTTCTTT. It is translated as CASSLGGAFGAFF.